This TCR beta chain was sequenced for a study of cytomegalovirus exposure and HLA in healthy donors. General study findings and limits: Most TCR beta V segments were productive about 90% or about 30% of the time in an earlier analysis.

Germline values: CDR1 SGHVS, CDR2 FQNEAQ. The V and J ends lost 5 bases and 4 bases respectively, with 11 bases between them. The CDR3 is 14 amino acids. Remarks on this clone: The target antigen is unknown.

The PCR used 60 Vbeta and 13 Jbeta primers. Original processing notes: The count from a later analysis was about 80 million unique TCR beta chains, some 11 million of them shared. TCRdb keeps only in-frame clones here, not all; method: immunoSEQ multiplex PCR. V, J and clone size are taken as reported in that table, and D and trimming were inferred from the DNA itself. Here the sample spans 140,000 to 150,000 clones, about 74% being singletons. The genes are TRBV7-8 and TRBJ1-4, with D unclear. Sequenced material: PBMCs. The TCR comes from a woman in her 40s in good health and CMV-seronegative. CDR3 DNA sequence: TGTGCCAGCAGCCCGCGGGCCTATAATGAAAAACTGTTTTTT. Residues: CASSPRAYNEKLFF.